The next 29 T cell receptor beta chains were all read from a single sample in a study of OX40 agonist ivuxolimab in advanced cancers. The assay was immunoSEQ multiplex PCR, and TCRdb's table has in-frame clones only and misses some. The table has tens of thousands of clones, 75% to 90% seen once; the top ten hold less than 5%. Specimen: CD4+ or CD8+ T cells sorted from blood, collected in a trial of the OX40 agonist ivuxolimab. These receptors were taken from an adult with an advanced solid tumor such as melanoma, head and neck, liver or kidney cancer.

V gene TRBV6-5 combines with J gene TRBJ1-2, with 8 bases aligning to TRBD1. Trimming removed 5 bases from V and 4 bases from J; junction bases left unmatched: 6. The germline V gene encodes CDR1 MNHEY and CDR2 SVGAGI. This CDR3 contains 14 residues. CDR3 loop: CASSPDRGSYGYTF. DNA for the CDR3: TGTGCCAGCAGTCCAGACAGGGGTTCCTATGGCTACACCTTC.

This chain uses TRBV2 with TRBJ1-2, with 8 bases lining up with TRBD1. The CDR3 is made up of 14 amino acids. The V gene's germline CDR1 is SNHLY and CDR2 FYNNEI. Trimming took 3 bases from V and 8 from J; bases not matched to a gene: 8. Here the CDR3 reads CASSEWTGQGGYTF. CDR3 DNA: TGTGCCAGCAGTGAGTGGACAGGGCAAGGCGGCTACACCTTC.

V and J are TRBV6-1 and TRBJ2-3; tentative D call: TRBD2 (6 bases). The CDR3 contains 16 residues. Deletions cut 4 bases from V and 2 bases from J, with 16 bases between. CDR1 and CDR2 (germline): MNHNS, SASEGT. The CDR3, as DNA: TGTGCCAGCAGTGTTACTAGCCGGGGGAACACAGATACGCAGTATTTT. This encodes CASSVTSRGNTDTQYF.

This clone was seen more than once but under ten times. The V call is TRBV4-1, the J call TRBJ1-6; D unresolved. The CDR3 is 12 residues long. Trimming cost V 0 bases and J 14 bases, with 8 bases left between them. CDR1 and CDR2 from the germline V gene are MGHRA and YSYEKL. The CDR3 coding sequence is TGCGCCAGCAGCCAAGATTGGTCCGCCCTCCACTTT. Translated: CASSQDWSALHF.

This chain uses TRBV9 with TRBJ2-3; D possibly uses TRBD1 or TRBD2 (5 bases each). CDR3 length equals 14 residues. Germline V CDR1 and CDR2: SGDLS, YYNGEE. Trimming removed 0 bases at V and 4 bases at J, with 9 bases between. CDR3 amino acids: CASSVGGTADTQYF. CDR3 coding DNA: TGTGCCAGCAGCGTAGGTGGGACCGCAGATACGCAGTATTTT.

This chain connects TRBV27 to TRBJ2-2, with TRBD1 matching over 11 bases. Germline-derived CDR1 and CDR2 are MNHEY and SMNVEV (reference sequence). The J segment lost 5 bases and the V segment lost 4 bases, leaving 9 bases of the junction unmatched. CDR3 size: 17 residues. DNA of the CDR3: TGTGCCAGCAGTTACCCGGACAGGGGGCATTTGACCGGGGAGCTGTTTTTT. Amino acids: CASSYPDRGHLTGELFF.

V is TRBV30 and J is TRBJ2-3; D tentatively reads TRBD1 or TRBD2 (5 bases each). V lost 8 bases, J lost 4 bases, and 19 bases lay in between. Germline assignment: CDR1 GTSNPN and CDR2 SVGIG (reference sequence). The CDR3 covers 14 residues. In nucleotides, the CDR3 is TGTGCCCGGGCGGTGGGACCAGCGGCAGATACGCAGTATTTT. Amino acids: CARAVGPAADTQYF.

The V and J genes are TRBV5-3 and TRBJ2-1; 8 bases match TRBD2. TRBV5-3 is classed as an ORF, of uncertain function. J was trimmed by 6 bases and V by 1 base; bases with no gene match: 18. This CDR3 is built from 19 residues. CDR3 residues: CARSLSWAGGGPPGNEQFF. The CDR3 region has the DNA TGTGCCAGAAGCTTGTCATGGGCGGGGGGTGGCCCTCCGGGCAATGAGCAGTTCTTC.

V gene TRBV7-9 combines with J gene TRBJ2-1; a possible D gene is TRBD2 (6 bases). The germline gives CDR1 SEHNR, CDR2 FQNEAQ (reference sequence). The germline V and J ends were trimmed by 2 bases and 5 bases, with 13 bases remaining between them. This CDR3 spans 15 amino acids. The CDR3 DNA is TGTGCCAGCAGCTTAAGGCTAGCGAAACACAATGAGCAGTTCTTC. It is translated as CASSLRLAKHNEQFF. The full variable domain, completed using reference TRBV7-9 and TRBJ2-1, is DTGVSQNPRHKITKRGQNVTFRCDPISEHNRLYWYRQTLGQGPEFLTYFQNEAQLEKSRLLSDRFSAERPKGSFSTLEIQRTEQGDSAMYLCASSLRLAKHNEQFFGPGTRLTVL.

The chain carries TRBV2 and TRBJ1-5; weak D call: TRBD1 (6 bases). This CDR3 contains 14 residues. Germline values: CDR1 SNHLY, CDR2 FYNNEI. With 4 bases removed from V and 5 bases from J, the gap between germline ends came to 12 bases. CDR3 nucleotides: TGTGCCAGCAGTGTAGACCAGGGGTATCAGCCCCAGCATTTT. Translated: CASSVDQGYQPQHF.

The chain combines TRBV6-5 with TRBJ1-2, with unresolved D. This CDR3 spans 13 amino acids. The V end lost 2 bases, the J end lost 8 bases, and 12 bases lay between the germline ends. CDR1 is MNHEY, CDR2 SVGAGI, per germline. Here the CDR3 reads CASSYELGIGYTF. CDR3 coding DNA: TGTGCCAGCAGTTACGAATTGGGGATCGGCTACACCTTC.

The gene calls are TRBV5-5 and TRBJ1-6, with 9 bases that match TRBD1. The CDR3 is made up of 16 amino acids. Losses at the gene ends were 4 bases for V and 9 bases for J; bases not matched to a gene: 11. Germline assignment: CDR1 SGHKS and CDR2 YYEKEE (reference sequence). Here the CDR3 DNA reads TGTGCCAGCAGCCCGATGGGACAGGGAAGGGGTTCACCCCTCCACTTT. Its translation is CASSPMGQGRGSPLHF.

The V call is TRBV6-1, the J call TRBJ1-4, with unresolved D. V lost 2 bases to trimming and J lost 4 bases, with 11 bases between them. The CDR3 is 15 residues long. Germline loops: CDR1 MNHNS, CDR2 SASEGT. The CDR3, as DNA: TGTGCCAGCAGTGAATGGTCGGCAGTTAATGAAAAACTGTTTTTT. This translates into CASSEWSAVNEKLFF.

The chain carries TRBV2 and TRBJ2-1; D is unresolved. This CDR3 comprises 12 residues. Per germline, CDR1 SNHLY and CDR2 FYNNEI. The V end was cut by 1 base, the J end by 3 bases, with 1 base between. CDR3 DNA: TGTGCCAGCAGTGAAGTCTACAATGAGCAGTTCTTC. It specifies CASSEVYNEQFF.

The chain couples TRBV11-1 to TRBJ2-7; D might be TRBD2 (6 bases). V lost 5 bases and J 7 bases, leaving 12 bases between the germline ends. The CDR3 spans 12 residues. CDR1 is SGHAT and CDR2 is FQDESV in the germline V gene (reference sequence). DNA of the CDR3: TGTGCCAGCAGCCTTAACGGGGGTGAGCAGTACTTC. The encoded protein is CASSLNGGEQYF. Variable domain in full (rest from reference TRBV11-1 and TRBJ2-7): EAEVAQSPRYKITEKSQAVAFWCDPISGHATLYWYRQILGQGPELLVQFQDESVVDDSQLPKDRFSAERLKGVDSTLKIQPAELGDSAMYLCASSLNGGEQYFGPGTRLTVT.

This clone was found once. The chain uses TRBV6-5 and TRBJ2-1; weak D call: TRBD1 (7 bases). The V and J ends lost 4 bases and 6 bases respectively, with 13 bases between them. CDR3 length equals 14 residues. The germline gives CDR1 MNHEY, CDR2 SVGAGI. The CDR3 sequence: CASSSNRGGNEQFF. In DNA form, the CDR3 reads TGTGCCAGCAGTTCCAACAGGGGAGGCAATGAGCAGTTCTTC.

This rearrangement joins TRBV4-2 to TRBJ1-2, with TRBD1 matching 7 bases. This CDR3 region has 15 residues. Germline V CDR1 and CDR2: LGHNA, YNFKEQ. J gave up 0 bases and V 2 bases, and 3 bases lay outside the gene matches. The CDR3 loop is CASSQWDSSNYGYTF. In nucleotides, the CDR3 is TGTGCCAGCAGCCAATGGGACAGTTCTAACTATGGCTACACCTTC.

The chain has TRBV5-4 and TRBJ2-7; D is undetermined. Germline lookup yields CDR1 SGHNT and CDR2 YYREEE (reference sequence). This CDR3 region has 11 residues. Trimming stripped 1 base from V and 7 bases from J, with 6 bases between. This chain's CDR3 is CASSLSGEQYF. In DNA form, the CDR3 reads TGTGCCAGCAGCTTGAGTGGGGAGCAGTACTTC.

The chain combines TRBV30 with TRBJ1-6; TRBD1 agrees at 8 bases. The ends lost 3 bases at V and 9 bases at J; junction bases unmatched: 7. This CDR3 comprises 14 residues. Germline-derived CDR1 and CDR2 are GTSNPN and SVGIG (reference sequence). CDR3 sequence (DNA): TGTGCCTGGAGAGGACAGGGTCGAGGTTCACCCCTCCACTTT. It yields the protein CAWRGQGRGSPLHF.

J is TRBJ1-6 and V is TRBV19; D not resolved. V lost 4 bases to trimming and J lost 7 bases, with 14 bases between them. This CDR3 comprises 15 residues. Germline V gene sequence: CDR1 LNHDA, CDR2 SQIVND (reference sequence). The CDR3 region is CASSTPSRENSPLHF. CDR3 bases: TGTGCCAGTAGTACTCCCTCCCGGGAGAATTCACCCCTCCACTTT. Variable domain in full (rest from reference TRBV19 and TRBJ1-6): DGGITQSPKYLFRKEGQNVTLSCEQNLNHDAMYWYRQDPGQGLRLIYYSQIVNDFQKGDIAEGYSVSREKKESFPLTVTSAQKNPTAFYLCASSTPSRENSPLHFGNGTRLTVT.

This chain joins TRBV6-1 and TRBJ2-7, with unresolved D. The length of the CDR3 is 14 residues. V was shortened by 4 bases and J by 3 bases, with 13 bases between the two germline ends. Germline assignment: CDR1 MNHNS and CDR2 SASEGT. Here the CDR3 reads CASSVGLVNYEQYF. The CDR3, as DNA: TGTGCCAGCAGTGTAGGGCTAGTTAACTACGAGCAGTACTTC.

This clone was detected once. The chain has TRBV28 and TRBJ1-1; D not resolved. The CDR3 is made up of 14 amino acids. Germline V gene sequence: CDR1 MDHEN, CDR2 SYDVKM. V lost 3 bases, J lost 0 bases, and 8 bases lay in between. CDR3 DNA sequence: TGTGCCAGCAGTTTTCGGCCATTGAACACTGAAGCTTTCTTT. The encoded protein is CASSFRPLNTEAFF.

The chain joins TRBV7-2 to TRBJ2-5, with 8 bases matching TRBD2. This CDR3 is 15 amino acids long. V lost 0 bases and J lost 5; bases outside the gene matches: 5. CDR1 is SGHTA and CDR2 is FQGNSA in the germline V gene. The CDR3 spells CASSLAGLAAETQYF. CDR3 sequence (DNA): TGTGCCAGCAGCTTAGCCGGACTAGCCGCGGAGACCCAGTACTTC.

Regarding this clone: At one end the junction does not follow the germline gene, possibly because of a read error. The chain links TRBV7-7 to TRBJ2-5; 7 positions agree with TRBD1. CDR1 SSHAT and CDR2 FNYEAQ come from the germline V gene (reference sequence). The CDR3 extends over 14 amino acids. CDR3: CASSLSNRGETQYF. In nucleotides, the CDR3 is TGTGCTAGCAGCTTGAGCAACAGGGGAGAGACCCAGTACTTC.

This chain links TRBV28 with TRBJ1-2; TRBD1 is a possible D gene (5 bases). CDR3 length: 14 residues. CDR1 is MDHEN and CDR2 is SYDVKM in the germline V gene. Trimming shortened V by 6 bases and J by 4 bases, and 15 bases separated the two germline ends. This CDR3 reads CASRFSAGGYGYTF. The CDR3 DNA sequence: TGTGCCAGCAGGTTTTCTGCCGGGGGCTATGGCTACACCTTC.

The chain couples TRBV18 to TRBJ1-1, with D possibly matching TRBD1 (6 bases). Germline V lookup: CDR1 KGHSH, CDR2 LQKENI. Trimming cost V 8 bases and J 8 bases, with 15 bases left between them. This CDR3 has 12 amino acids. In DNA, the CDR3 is TGTGCCAGCGCGAAACAGGGAACCGAAGCTTTCTTT. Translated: CASAKQGTEAFF. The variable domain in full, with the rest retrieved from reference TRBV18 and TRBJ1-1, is NAGVMQNPRHLVRRRGQEARLRCSPMKGHSHVYWYRQLPEEGLKFMVYLQKENIIDESGMPKERFSAEFPKEGPSILRIQQVVRGDSAAYFCASAKQGTEAFFGQGTRLTVV.

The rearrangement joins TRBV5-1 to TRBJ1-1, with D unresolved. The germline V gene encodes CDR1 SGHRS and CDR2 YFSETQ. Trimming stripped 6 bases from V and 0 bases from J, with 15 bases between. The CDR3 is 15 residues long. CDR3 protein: CASNYGNRLNTEAFF. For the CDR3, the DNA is TGCGCCAGCAACTATGGGAATAGATTGAACACTGAAGCTTTCTTT.

The CDR3 bases are TGTGCCAGCAGCAAGACTAGCGGGAGATCACAAGAGACCCAGTACTTC. Translated: CASSKTSGRSQETQYF. V gene TRBV7-2 combines with J gene TRBJ2-5; 12 positions match TRBD2. The CDR3 sequence is 16 residues long. V was pared by 5 bases and J by 2 bases, with 6 bases of the junction left unmatched. Germline values: CDR1 SGHTA, CDR2 FQGNSA. The full variable domain, completed using reference TRBV7-2 and TRBJ2-5, is GAGVSQSPSNKVTEKGKDVELRCDPISGHTALYWYRQSLGQGLEFLIYFQGNSAPDKSGLPSDRFSAERTGGSVSTLTIQRTQQEDSAVYLCASSKTSGRSQETQYFGPGTRLLVL.

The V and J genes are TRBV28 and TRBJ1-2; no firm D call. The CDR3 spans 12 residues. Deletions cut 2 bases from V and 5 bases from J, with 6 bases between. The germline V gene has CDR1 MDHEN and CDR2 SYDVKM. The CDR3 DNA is TGTGCCAGCAGTTTAAAAGAGTATGGCTACACCTTC. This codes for CASSLKEYGYTF.